The 5 T cell receptor beta chains below all came from one sample that was sequenced in a study of T cell responses to AZD1222 COVID-19 vaccine. Method: immunoSEQ multiplex PCR; TCRdb's copy keeps in-frame clones and lacks some. The sample carries some 150,000 clones, approximately 89% recorded once. This specimen was peripheral blood, taken 28 days after the second AZD1222 dose. Every receptor here comes from an adult who received the AZD1222 COVID-19 vaccine.

The V gene is TRBV9, the J gene TRBJ2-7; TRBD2 matches at 9 bases. Germline V gene data show CDR1 as SGDLS and CDR2 as YYNGEE. V lost 0 bases to trimming and J lost 1 base; unmatched junction nucleotides: 5. The length of the CDR3 is 16 residues. The CDR3, as DNA: TGTGCCAGCAGCGTAGGCGGACTAGCGAAATCCTACGAGCAGTACTTC. Its protein product is CASSVGGLAKSYEQYF.

The V and J genes are TRBV27 and TRBJ1-1; D call uncertain. V shed 3 bases and J shed 1 base, with 6 bases lying between them. The CDR3 extends over 13 amino acids. In germline, CDR1 is MNHEY, CDR2 SMNVEV (reference sequence). CDR3 sequence: CASSFEGNTEAFF. The DNA of the CDR3 is TGTGCCAGCAGTTTCGAAGGGAACACTGAAGCTTTCTTT.

The chain uses TRBV6-2 or TRBV6-3 and TRBJ1-6; a weak D match, TRBD1 (5 bases). V shed 6 bases and J shed 6 bases, with 33 bases lying between them. Germline V gives CDR1 MNHEY, CDR2 SVGEGT. This CDR3 has 21 residues. The CDR3 region has the DNA TGTGCCAGCAGCCGGGACCCCGCGCTCCCCGACAGCTACCGTTTTAATTCACCCCTCCACTTT. Residues: CASSRDPALPDSYRFNSPLHF.

This rearrangement joins TRBV4-2 to TRBJ1-3, with unresolved D. V lost 0 bases and J 0 bases, leaving 12 bases between the germline ends. This CDR3 is 17 amino acids long. The germline CDR1 and CDR2 sequences are LGHNA and YNFKEQ. CDR3 sequence: CASSQDLVRFSGNTIYF. DNA of the CDR3: TGTGCCAGCAGCCAAGATCTTGTACGCTTCTCTGGAAACACCATATATTTT.

This sequence joins TRBV7-3 and TRBJ1-2; D gene uncertain. The CDR3 is 15 amino acids. Germline V gene lookup returns CDR1 SGHTA and CDR2 FQGTGA. Trimming shortened V by 8 bases and J by 4 bases, and 20 bases separated the two germline ends. For the CDR3, the DNA is TGTGCCAGCGCCTCCCCGGGGAAACTTGGCTATGGCTACACCTTC. Amino acids: CASASPGKLGYGYTF.